Listed below are T cell receptor beta chains from one sample, sequenced in a study of shared clonotypes between healthy human individuals. Some clones are missing from TCRdb's copy, which holds only in-frame ones; the method was immunoSEQ multiplex PCR. There are 400,000 to 600,000 clones in the sample; about 96% occur only once, and 0.055% to 0.075% lies in the top ten. Sample: naive CD4+ T cells sorted from blood. Every receptor here comes from a woman aged 25-40 years in good health. CDR3s include the opening cysteine and the closing phenylalanine or tryptophan. Clone size is not always given. Where it is, it says once, few, many or a class for expanded clones.

abundance	v_gene	j_gene	CDR3aa
NA	TRBV27	TRBJ2-2	CASSKAVASTNTGELFF
few	TRBV19	TRBJ1-2	CASSMSPPRGYTF
NA	TRBV10-2	TRBJ1-4	CATAQGSLGEKLFF
once	TRBV28	TRBJ2-7	CASRGSGYEQYF
NA	TRBV7-2	TRBJ2-7	CASSLIAGSLTYEQYF
NA	TRBV11-2	TRBJ2-7	CASSSRRGAASYEQYF
once	TRBV5-4	TRBJ2-5	CASSLAGTSVQETQYF
NA	TRBV11-2	TRBJ2-7	CASSSNSYEQYF
NA	TRBV7-9	TRBJ1-2	CASSLVSAAQADGYTF
once	TRBV5-6	TRBJ1-5	CASSADRRSNQPQHF
NA	TRBV9	TRBJ2-3	CASSVAPPDTQYF
NA	TRBV5-6	TRBJ1-1	CASSFSPKSEAFF
NA	TRBV10-3	TRBJ2-3	CAINEREFTDTQYF
NA	TRBV6-4	TRBJ2-5	CASTSNWTGGRETQYF
NA	TRBV7-3	TRBJ2-3	CASSLYSNTDTQYF
NA	TRBV10-3	TRBJ2-7	CAISTSGSSYEQYF
NA	TRBV7-9	TRBJ2-5	CASSLVDRGTQYF
NA	TRBV10-1	TRBJ2-7	CASGRDTYEQYF
NA	TRBV19	TRBJ1-5	CASSILAGANQPQHF
once	TRBV2	TRBJ1-5	CASTLGTSQPQHF
NA	TRBV6-5	TRBJ1-1	CASSYLSDREAFF
NA	TRBV18	TRBJ2-5	CASSRGVETQYF
NA	TRBV28	TRBJ1-2	CASSPRRARHYGYTF
NA	TRBV28	TRBJ1-2	CAGGTGGSYGYTF
NA	TRBV2	TRBJ2-1	CASTQWNEQFF
NA	TRBV9	TRBJ1-1	CASSALGGGTGTEAFF